A single sample gave rise to the 7 T cell receptor beta chains below, sequenced in a study of OX40 agonist ivuxolimab in advanced cancers. Sequencing was performed with immunoSEQ multiplex PCR; in TCRdb, only in-frame clones are kept and a portion is missing. The sample contains roughly 68,000 clones, roughly 88% of which appear only once. The sequencing here drew on CD4+ or CD8+ T cells sorted from blood, taken in a trial of the OX40 agonist ivuxolimab. All receptors come from an adult with an advanced solid tumor such as melanoma, head and neck, liver or kidney cancer.

The gene calls are TRBV18 and TRBJ2-7; the D gene is possibly TRBD1 (6 bases). Germline V lookup: CDR1 KGHSH, CDR2 LQKENI. Trimming took off 5 bases at V and 5 bases at J, with 13 bases between the two ends. This CDR3 has 13 amino acids. CDR3: CASSGGIGDEQYF. The CDR3 nucleotides read TGTGCCAGCTCAGGGGGCATTGGCGACGAGCAGTACTTC.

The table lists this clone with a few counts. This chain links TRBV30 with TRBJ1-5; possible D gene TRBD1, 6 bases. Trimming took off 0 bases at V and 4 bases at J, with 19 bases between the two ends. CDR1 GTSNPN and CDR2 SVGIG come from the germline V gene (reference sequence). The length of the CDR3 is 17 residues. The CDR3 spells CAWSVRWGQGINQPQHF. CDR3 nucleotides: TGTGCCTGGAGTGTTCGATGGGGTCAGGGGATAAATCAGCCCCAGCATTTT. Combining the CDR3 with reference TRBV30 and TRBJ1-5 gives the whole variable domain SQTIHQWPATLVQPVGSPLSLECTVEGTSNPNLYWYRQAAGRGLQLLFYSVGIGQISSEVPQNLSASRPQDRQFILSSKKLLLSDSGFYLCAWSVRWGQGINQPQHFGDGTRLSIL.

The J gene is TRBJ2-7, the V gene TRBV5-4; D gene ambiguous. The CDR3 runs to 15 residues. V was shortened by 4 bases and J by 5 bases, with 19 bases between the two germline ends. Germline assignment: CDR1 SGHNT and CDR2 YYREEE (reference sequence). For the CDR3, the DNA is TGTGCCAGCAGCCAGGCCCCGAGGACGAAAAACGAGCAGTACTTC. Its translation is CASSQAPRTKNEQYF.

The gene calls are TRBV5-6 and TRBJ1-2; 11 nucleotides match TRBD1. This CDR3 comprises 15 residues. Germline assignment: CDR1 SGHDT and CDR2 YYEEEE. The V gene end was trimmed by 4 bases and the J gene end by 4 bases; junction bases not matched to a gene: 6. This CDR3 is CASSRRDRGIYGYTF. Here the CDR3 DNA reads TGTGCCAGCAGCCGCAGGGACAGGGGGATCTATGGCTACACCTTC. Full variable domain (missing parts from reference TRBV5-6 and TRBJ1-2): DAGVTQSPTHLIKTRGQQVTLRCSPKSGHDTVSWYQQALGQGPQFIFQYYEEEERQRGNFPDRFSGHQFPNYSSELNVNALLLGDSALYLCASSRRDRGIYGYTFGSGTRLTVV.

The V call is TRBV19, the J call TRBJ1-5, with D uncertain. The germline V gene encodes CDR1 LNHDA and CDR2 SQIVND (reference sequence). Trimming stripped 1 base from V and 2 bases from J, with 12 bases between. There are 16 residues in the CDR3. The CDR3 nucleotides read TGTGCCAGTAGTATAGTTGGACTCGGTGGCAATCAGCCCCAGCATTTT. Protein sequence: CASSIVGLGGNQPQHF. The whole variable domain, filled in from reference TRBV19 and TRBJ1-5, reads DGGITQSPKYLFRKEGQNVTLSCEQNLNHDAMYWYRQDPGQGLRLIYYSQIVNDFQKGDIAEGYSVSREKKESFPLTVTSAQKNPTAFYLCASSIVGLGGNQPQHFGDGTRLSIL.

This chain uses TRBV5-6 with TRBJ1-5; the D gene is possibly TRBD1 (5 bases). The V gene's germline CDR1 is SGHDT and CDR2 YYEEEE. The V and J ends lost 0 bases and 4 bases respectively, with 14 bases between them. The CDR3 is 16 amino acids. CDR3 sequence (DNA): TGTGCCAGCAGCTTGGCTCTGGGGGTTTCTAATCAGCCCCAGCATTTT. Its translation is CASSLALGVSNQPQHF.

This clone was picked up one time. This chain joins TRBV6-1 and TRBJ1-5; no clear D gene. The CDR3 runs 13 residues. V was cut by 6 bases and J by 6 bases, with 12 bases left in between. From germline, CDR1 is MNHNS and CDR2 SASEGT. The CDR3 protein is CASSLLESQPQHF. DNA of the CDR3: TGTGCCAGCAGCCTTCTGGAGAGTCAGCCCCAGCATTTT.